The clone carrying this T cell receptor beta chain was counted between two and nine times. This specimen belongs to a study of T cells of healthy individuals. TCRdb recomputed calls from the 5' RACE reads with MiXCR, one row per CDR3 protein. The repertoire holds approximately 100,000 distinct CDR3 sequences, with 17% as singletons. Losses at the gene ends were 8 bases for V and 5 bases for J; bases not matched to a gene: 6. Germline loops: CDR1 ENHRY, CDR2 SYGVKD. CDR3 length equals 14 residues. The TCR sequence derives from a human donor in good health. The gene calls are TRBV10-3 and TRBJ2-1; TRBD1 aligns across 10 bases. CDR3 in amino acids: CAIEAGQGNNEQFF. For the CDR3, the DNA is TGTGCCATCGAAGCGGGACAGGGGAACAATGAGCAGTTCTTC.